This T cell receptor beta chain derives from a study of T cell responses to AZD1222 COVID-19 vaccine. The data were produced by immunoSEQ multiplex PCR, yet TCRdb's version contains in-frame clones alone and is incomplete. The sample yields around 89,000 clones, around nine tenths seen once. Trimming shortened V by 5 bases and J by 1 base, and 14 bases separated the two germline ends. The CDR3 runs to 15 residues. Germline values: CDR1 SEHNR, CDR2 FQNEAQ (reference sequence). The V gene is TRBV7-9, the J gene TRBJ1-1; unclear D gene. The sequence derives from an adult who received the AZD1222 COVID-19 vaccine. Sample: peripheral blood, taken 28 days after the second AZD1222 dose. CDR3 amino acids: CASSASRARNTEAFF. The CDR3 DNA reads as TGTGCCAGCAGCGCTTCAAGGGCGAGGAACACTGAAGCTTTCTTT.